The present T cell receptor beta chain was sequenced within a study of T cell changes during pregnancy in multiple sclerosis. Sequencing used immunoSEQ multiplex PCR; TCRdb keeps in-frame clones, though not all of them. The table lists tens of thousands of clones, roughly 92% of them singletons. This clone occurred once. V lost 2 bases, J lost 6 bases, and 14 bases stayed unmatched. Germline CDR1 and CDR2: SGHVS and FQNEAQ. The CDR3 covers 17 residues. The source of this sequence is a female donor in good health, enrolled as a control in a pregnancy study. The specimen was peripheral blood, collected in the third trimester of pregnancy. The V call is TRBV7-8, the J call TRBJ1-1; TRBD1 matches at 8 bases. The CDR3 bases are TGTGCCAGCAGCTTAAGGACAGGGCCTTTTCTTACTTCTGAAGCTTTCTTT. Translating gives CASSLRTGPFLTSEAFF.